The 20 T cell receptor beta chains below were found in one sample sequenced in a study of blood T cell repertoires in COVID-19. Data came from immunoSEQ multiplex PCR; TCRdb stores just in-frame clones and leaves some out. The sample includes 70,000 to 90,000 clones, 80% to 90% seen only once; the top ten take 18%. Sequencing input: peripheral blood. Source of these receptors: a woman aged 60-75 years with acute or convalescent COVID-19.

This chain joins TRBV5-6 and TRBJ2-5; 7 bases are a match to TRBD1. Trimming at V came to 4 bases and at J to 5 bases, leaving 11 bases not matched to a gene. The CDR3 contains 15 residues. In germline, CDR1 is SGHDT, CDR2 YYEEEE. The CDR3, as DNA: TGTGCCAGCAGCCCGATGAACAGGGGCAGGGAGACCCAGTACTTC. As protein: CASSPMNRGRETQYF.

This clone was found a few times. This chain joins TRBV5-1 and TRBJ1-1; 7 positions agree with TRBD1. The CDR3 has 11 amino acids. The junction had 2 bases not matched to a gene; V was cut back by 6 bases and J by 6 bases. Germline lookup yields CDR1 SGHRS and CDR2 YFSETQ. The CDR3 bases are TGCGCCAGCATTCAGGGGGCTGAAGCTTTCTTT. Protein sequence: CASIQGAEAFF.

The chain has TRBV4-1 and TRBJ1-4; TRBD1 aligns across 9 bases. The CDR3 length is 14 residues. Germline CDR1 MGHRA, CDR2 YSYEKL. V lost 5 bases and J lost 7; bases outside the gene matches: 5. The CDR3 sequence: CASSLQGAAEKLFF. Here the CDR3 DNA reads TGCGCCAGCAGCTTACAGGGGGCGGCTGAAAAACTGTTTTTT.

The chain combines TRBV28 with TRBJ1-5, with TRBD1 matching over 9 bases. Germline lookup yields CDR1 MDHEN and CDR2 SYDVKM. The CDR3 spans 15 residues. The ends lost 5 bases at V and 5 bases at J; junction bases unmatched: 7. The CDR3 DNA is TGTGCCAGCAGTGGGCCGGGACAGGGCTATCAGCCCCAGCATTTT. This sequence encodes CASSGPGQGYQPQHF.

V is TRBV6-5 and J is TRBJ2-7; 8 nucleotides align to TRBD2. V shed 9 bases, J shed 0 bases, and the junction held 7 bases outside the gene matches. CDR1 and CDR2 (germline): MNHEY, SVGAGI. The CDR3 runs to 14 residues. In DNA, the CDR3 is TGTGCCAGGGCCGGGGGGGCGAGCTCCTACGAGCAGTACGTC. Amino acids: CARAGGASSYEQYV.

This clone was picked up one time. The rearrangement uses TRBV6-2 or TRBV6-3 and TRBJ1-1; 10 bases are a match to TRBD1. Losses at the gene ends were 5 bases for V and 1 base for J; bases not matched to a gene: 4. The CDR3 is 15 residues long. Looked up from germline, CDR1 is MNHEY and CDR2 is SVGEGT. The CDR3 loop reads CASSPDRGTNTEAFF. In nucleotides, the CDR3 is TGTGCCAGCAGTCCGGACAGGGGGACGAACACTGAAGCTTTCTTT.

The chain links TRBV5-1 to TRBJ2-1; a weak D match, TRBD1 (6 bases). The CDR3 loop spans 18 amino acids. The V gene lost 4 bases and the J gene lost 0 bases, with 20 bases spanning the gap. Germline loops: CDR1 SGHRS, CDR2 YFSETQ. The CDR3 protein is CASSLVLQGHYSYNEQFF. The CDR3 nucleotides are TGCGCCAGCAGCCTAGTCCTACAGGGTCACTACTCCTACAATGAGCAGTTCTTC.

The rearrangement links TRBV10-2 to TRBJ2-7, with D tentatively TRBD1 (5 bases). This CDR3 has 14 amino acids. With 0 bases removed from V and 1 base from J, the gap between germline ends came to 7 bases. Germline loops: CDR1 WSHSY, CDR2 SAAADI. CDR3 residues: CASSESTGSYEQYV. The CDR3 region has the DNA TGCGCCAGCAGTGAGTCCACAGGTTCCTACGAGCAGTACGTC.

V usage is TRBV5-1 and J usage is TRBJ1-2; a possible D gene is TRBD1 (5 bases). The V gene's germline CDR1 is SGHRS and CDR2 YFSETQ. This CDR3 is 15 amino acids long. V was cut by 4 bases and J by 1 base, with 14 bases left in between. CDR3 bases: TGCGCCAGCAGCACGGCGGGGGGAGTTAACTATGGCTACACCTTC. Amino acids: CASSTAGGVNYGYTF. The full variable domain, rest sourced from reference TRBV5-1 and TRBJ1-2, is KAGVTQTPRYLIKTRGQQVTLSCSPISGHRSVSWYQQTPGQGLQFLFEYFSETQRNKGNFPGRFSGRQFSNSRSEMNVSTLELGDSALYLCASSTAGGVNYGYTFGSGTRLTVV.

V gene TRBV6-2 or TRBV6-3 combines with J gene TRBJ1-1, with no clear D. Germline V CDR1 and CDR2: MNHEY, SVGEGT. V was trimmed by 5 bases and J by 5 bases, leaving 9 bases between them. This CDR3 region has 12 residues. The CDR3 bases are TGTGCCAGCAGTGAGGGCCCGACTGAAGCTTTCTTT. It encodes CASSEGPTEAFF.

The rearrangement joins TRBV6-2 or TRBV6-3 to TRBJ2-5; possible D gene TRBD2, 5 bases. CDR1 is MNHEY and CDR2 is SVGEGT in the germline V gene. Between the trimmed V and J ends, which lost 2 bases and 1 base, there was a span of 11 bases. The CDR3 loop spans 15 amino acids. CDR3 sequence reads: CASSYGSAIQETQYF. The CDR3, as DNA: TGTGCCAGCAGTTACGGTAGCGCGATCCAAGAGACCCAGTACTTC.

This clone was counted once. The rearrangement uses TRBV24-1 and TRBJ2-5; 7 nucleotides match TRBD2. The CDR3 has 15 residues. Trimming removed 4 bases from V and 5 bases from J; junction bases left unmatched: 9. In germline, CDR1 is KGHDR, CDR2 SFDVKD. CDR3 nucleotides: TGTGCCACCAGTGAATCCCGGGGGGTCGGGGAGACCCAGTACTTC. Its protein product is CATSESRGVGETQYF.

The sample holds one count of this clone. The CDR3 nucleotides are TGTGCCAGCAGCTTAGAGGGACAGGGTCAGCCCCAGCATTTT. Protein: CASSLEGQGQPQHF. The genes are TRBV7-2 and TRBJ1-5; 9 bases agree with TRBD1. The CDR3 has 14 amino acids. The J segment lost 6 bases and the V segment lost 1 base, leaving 1 base of the junction unmatched. Germline-derived CDR1 and CDR2 are SGHTA and FQGNSA.

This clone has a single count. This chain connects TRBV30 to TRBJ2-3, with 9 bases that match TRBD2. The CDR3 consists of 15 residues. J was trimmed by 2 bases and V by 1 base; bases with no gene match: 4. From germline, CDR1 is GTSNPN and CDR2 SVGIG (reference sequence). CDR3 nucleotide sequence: TGTGCCTGGAGTGGACTAGCGGATTACACAGATACGCAGTATTTT. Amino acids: CAWSGLADYTDTQYF.

CDR3 nucleotide sequence: TGTGCCAGCGGATTTGGTCGGGGGGAGACCCAGTACTTC. This sequence encodes CASGFGRGETQYF. The chain combines TRBV2 with TRBJ2-5, with a weak D call TRBD2 (6 bases). Trimming took off 8 bases at V and 5 bases at J, with 15 bases between the two ends. Germline CDR1 SNHLY, CDR2 FYNNEI. CDR3 length: 13 residues. Full variable domain (missing parts from reference TRBV2 and TRBJ2-5): EPEVTQTPSHQVTQMGQEVILRCVPISNHLYFYWYRQILGQKVEFLVSFYNNEISEKSEIFDDQFSVERPDGSNFTLKIRSTKLEDSAMYFCASGFGRGETQYFGPGTRLLVL.

The CDR3 reads CAWSVGGGTDTQYF. The DNA for the CDR3 is TGTGCCTGGAGTGTTGGCGGGGGCACAGATACGCAGTATTTT. The V gene is TRBV30, the J gene TRBJ2-3; a weak D match, TRBD2 (6 bases). The germline gives CDR1 GTSNPN, CDR2 SVGIG (reference sequence). The CDR3 contains 14 residues. The V gene lost 0 bases and the J gene lost 1 base, with 8 bases spanning the gap. Full variable domain (outside the CDR3, taken from reference TRBV30 and TRBJ2-3): SQTIHQWPATLVQPVGSPLSLECTVEGTSNPNLYWYRQAAGRGLQLLFYSVGIGQISSEVPQNLSASRPQDRQFILSSKKLLLSDSGFYLCAWSVGGGTDTQYFGPGTRLTVL.

The CDR3 protein is CASSEGLNYGYTF. The CDR3 region has the DNA TGCGCCAGCAGTGAGGGACTCAACTATGGCTACACCTTC. The chain joins TRBV10-1 to TRBJ1-2; D gene uncertain. This CDR3 is 13 amino acids long. The ends were cut back, 2 bases at V and 2 bases at J, with 6 bases in the middle. The germline CDR1 and CDR2 sequences are WNHNN and SYGVQD (reference sequence).

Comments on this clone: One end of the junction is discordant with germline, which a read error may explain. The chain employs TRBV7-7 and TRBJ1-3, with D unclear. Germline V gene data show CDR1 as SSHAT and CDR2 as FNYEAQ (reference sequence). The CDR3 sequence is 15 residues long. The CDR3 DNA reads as TGTGCTAGCAGCTTAGACGGCGGGGTGGGAAACACCATATATTTT. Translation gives CASSLDGGVGNTIYF. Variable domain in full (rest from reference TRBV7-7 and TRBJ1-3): GAGVSQSPRYKVTKRGQDVTLRCDPISSHATLYWYQQALGQGPEFLTYFNYEAQPDKSGLPSDRFSAERPEGSISTLTIQRTEQRDSAMYRCASSLDGGVGNTIYFGEGSWLTVV.

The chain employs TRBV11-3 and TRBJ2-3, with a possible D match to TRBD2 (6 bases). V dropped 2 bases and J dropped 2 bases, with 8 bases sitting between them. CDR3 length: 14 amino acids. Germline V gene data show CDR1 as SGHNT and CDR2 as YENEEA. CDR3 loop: CASSLWGDTDTQYF. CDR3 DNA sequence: TGTGCCAGCAGCTTATGGGGGGACACAGATACGCAGTATTTT.

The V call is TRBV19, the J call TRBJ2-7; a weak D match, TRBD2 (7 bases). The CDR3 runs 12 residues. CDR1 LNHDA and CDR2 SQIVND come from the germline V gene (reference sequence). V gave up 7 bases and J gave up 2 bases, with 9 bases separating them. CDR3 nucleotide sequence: TGTGCCAGTACCGGGGGGCCCTACGAGCAGTACTTC. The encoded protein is CASTGGPYEQYF.